This TCR beta chain is from a study of CD4+ T cells in melanoma (dated by TCRdb to 2021 to 2024). Looking at the study overall: Neoantigen-specific CD4+ T cells in human melanoma were what the study investigated. What the study reported, not specific to this receptor: The report described a correlation between neoantigen-specific CD4+ T cells and the function of CD8+ T cells, macrophages and B cells. Diverse differentiation states were reported to be shown by neoantigen-specific CD4+ T cells in melanoma.

Library preparation used the immunoSEQ multiplex PCR assay. TCRdb carries this immuneACCESS record with in-frame sequences only. Its versions omit some clonotypes, under half of them owing to an unresolved V gene in the studies checked, with the rest unexplained. The sample records about 110,000 clones, 92% of which are singletons. The ten most abundant clones make up about 3.5% of the sample. Patients with melanoma were used as donors. Concerning this clone: Its antigen is not yet known. The record has no base qualities; no much larger clone is one base away.

This TCR derives from a human donor with melanoma. What was sequenced was peripheral blood.

The CDR3 sequence is CASTTKRTSTNEKLFF. The DNA sequence is TGTGCCAGCACCACAAAGAGAACTTCAACTAATGAAAAACTGTTTTTT. The receptor chain draws on TRBV7-9 and TRBJ1-4; confidence is insufficient to name the D gene. V gives up 7 bases and J gives up 0 bases, and the segment between their germline ends measures 15 bases. CDR1 SEHNR and CDR2 FQNEAQ were looked up in the germline V gene (reference sequence). From cysteine to phenylalanine, the CDR3 is 16 amino acids long. The only DNA kept is the CDR3, 48 bases in frame from the first base.